Sequencing of this TCR beta chain was carried out in a study of control samples from healthy donors and cancer patients. Germline CDR1 reads SGDLS; CDR2 reads YYNGEE. Trimming took 4 bases from V and 2 from J; bases not matched to a gene: 7. The CDR3 totals 17 residues. Assay: immunoSEQ multiplex PCR; the TCRdb copy retains only in-frame clones and omits some. The sample has approximately 90,000 clones, 85% seen once; the top ten hold approximately 19%. This TCR was sampled from a man aged 25-45 years in good health. This chain uses TRBV9 with TRBJ2-2; TRBD2 matches at 11 bases. Sequenced input: blood. The CDR3 sequence is CASSPPGTSGNTGELFF. The DNA of the CDR3 is TGTGCCAGCAGCCCACCCGGGACTAGCGGTAACACCGGGGAGCTGTTTTTT.